This record concerns one T cell receptor (beta chain) sequence. The clone's antigen remains unknown. A much larger clone is a single base away; this may be a read error. RNA from unsorted whole blood was extracted with TRIzol reagent, and germline DNA was obtained with the DNeasy Blood & Tissue kit. Chronic HBV infection was present in the patients, and the patients were treatment-naive at sampling. Before surgery, roughly 4 milliliters of peripheral blood were drawn into K2EDTA tubes. Starting from roughly 500 ng total RNA, TCRbeta-specific cDNA was produced by reverse transcription with a constant-region primer and ProtoScript II reverse transcriptase. The TCRbeta libraries were prepared through three rounds of nested multiplex PCR following a slightly modified ARM-PCR procedure. Each of the first two PCR rounds ran for around 10 cycles using multiplex TRBV1-TRBV30 forward primers together with a Cbeta reverse primer. A final 25-cycle PCR with Deep VentR polymerase added sample barcodes and Illumina adapters. Before sequencing, amplicons of 200-500 bp were gel-purified using a QIAquick gel extraction kit. The TCRbeta amplicons were sequenced with 250-bp paired-end reads on an Illumina HiSeq 2500. As for the authors' bioinformatics: To recover full CDR3 sequences, reads were quality-trimmed using Trimmomatic v0.33 and paired reads were then merged using FLASH v1.2.11. V, D and J germline segments were assigned to the rearranged TCRbeta sequences using MiGEC v1.2.1b. VDJtools v1.0.0 computed clonotype statistics and Shannon-Wiener diversity indices. To reduce sampling bias, subsequent analyses other than the diversity analysis used only the 250 most abundant clonotypes in each sample. The public reads were reprocessed in TCRdb via fastp at Q25 and MiXCR, keeping in-frame beta chains. One record per CDR3 amino acid sequence lists the most common genes and DNA. These V and J calls are TCRdb output, not the study's own analysis. In this sample the table shows 300,000 to 350,000 distinct CDR3 sequences, about two thirds of which occur a single time. About 6% of the sample comes from the top ten.

The entry originates in a study of tumor-infiltrating lymphocytes in primary liver carcinoma (dated by TCRdb to 2015 to 2018). About the study as a whole: Between November 2015 and 2016, a handful of patients in China with histopathologically diagnosed primary liver carcinoma had surgical resection. Of the five patients, three men and two women aged 30 to 69 years, four had hepatocellular carcinoma and one had combined HCC and intrahepatic cholangiocarcinoma. Technical replicate repertoires showed high reproducibility, with mean shared-clone rates roughly 0.87 and correlation coefficients above 0.95. A total of 35 or so specimens from 5 patients went through TCRbeta repertoire sequencing, namely 25 tumor regions, 5 adjacent noncancerous liver tissues and 5 peripheral blood samples. The tumors of the five patients were staged as T1-T3 N0M0, with maximum diameters ranging from roughly 4 to 10 cm. For each liver tumor, the study sampled five regions along with adjacent normal tissue and blood, and applied TCRbeta repertoire sequencing, expression microarrays and whole-exome sequencing. Each sample produced about 3.5 to 7.13 million productive TCRbeta reads, and read depth showed no significant difference between tissue types. Overall study results and their limits: The top 250 clones accounted for a significantly greater share of the repertoire in tumors than in blood (p = 0.039). Because sequencing covered only the TCR beta chain and unpaired alpha chains were not captured, true repertoire diversity is likely underestimated. The study included only four to six patients, and the authors note findings should be validated in a larger study. Repertoire overlap was higher between tumor regions (mean about 35%) than tumor-adjacent (17%) or tumor-blood (approximately 14%) pairs, consistent with antigen-driven expansion. Since the samples were bulk and unsorted, there was no way to compare CD4+ and CD8+ T cell repertoires.

In the germline V gene, CDR1 corresponds to MNHEY and CDR2 to SVGEGT. V and J are trimmed by 6 bases and 3 bases, and the gene matches miss 10 bases of the junction. From its cysteine to its phenylalanine, the CDR3 spans 16 amino acids. Left in the record is the CDR3 DNA by itself, 48 bases read in frame from the first base. The sequenced material came from peripheral blood. The receptor chain draws on TRBV6-2 or TRBV6-3 and TRBJ2-7; 11 bases in the junction line up with TRBD2. The sequence was obtained from a man in his forties with primary liver carcinoma and hepatitis B virus infection. The nucleotides read TGTGCCAGCAGATACAGTTCCACTAGCGGGAGCTACGAGCAGTACTTC. Its amino acids are CASRYSSTSGSYEQYF.